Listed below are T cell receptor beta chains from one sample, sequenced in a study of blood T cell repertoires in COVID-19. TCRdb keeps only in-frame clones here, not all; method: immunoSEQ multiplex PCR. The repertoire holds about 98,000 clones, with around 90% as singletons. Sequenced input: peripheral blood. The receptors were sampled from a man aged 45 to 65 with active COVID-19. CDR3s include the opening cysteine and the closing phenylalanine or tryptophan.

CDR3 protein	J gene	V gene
CASSWAGKSNPGANVLTF	TRBJ2-6	TRBV5-6
CASSWGHNTGELFF	TRBJ2-2	TRBV6-5
CAWTRGDTEAFF	TRBJ1-1	TRBV30
CASSIAVNTEAFF	TRBJ1-1	TRBV19
CASSYSQGEETQYF	TRBJ2-5	TRBV6-5
CASSPKGFGYGYTF	TRBJ1-2	TRBV18
CASSFRGRTDTQYF	TRBJ2-3	TRBV7-2
CASSLPFTGRSYEQYF	TRBJ2-7	TRBV28
CASSPSSGGAGTAKNIQYF	TRBJ2-4	TRBV3-1/TRBV3-2
CASSVRDRGNGYTF	TRBJ1-2	TRBV2
CATSVSGGVGELFF	TRBJ2-2	TRBV24-1